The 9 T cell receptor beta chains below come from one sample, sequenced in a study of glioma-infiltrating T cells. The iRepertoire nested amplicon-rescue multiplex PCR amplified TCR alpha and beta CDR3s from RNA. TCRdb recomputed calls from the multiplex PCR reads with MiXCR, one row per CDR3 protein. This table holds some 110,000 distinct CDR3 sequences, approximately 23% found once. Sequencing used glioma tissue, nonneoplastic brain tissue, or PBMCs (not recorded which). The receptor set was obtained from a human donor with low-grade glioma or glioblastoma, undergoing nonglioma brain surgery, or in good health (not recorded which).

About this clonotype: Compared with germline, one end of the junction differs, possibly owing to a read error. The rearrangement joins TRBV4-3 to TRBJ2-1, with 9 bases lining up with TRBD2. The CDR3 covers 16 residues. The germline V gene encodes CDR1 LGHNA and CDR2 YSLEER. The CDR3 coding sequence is TGCGCCAGCAGCCCGACCGGGACTAGCTCCTACGATGAGCAGTTCTTC. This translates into CASSPTGTSSYDEQFF.

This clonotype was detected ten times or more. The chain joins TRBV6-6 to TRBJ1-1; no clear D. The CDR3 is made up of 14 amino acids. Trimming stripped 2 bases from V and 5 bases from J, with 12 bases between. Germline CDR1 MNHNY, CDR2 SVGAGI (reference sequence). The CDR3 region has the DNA TGTGCCAGCAGTTACAATGCCGGAGGTACTGAAGCTTTCTTT. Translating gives CASSYNAGGTEAFF.

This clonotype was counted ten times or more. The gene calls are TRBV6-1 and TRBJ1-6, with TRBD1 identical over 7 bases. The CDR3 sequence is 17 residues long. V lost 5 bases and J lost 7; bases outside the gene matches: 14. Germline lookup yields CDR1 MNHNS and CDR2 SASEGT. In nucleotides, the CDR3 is TGTGCCAGCAGTCGACTGTCCGACAGGGTCGGGAATTCACCCCTCCACTTT. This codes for CASSRLSDRVGNSPLHF.

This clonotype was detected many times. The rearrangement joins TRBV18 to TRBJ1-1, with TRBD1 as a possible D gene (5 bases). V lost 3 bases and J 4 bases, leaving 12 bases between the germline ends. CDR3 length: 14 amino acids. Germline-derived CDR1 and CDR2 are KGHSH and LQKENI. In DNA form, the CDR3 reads TGTGCCAGCTCACCCCGGGACGTTAGCACTGAAGCTTTCTTT. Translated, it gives CASSPRDVSTEAFF.

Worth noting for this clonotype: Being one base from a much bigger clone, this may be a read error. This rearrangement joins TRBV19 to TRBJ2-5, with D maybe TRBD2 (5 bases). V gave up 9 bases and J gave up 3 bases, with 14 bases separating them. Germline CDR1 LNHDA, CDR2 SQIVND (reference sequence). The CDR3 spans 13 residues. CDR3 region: CASRTRGEETQYF. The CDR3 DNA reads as TGTGCCAGCCGGACTCGCGGAGAAGAGACCCAGTACTTC. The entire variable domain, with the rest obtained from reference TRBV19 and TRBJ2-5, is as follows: DGGITQSPKYLFRKEGQNVTLSCEQNLNHDAMYWYRQDPGQGLRLIYYSQIVNDFQKGDIAEGYSVSREKKESFPLTVTSAQKNPTAFYLCASRTRGEETQYFGPGTRLLVL.

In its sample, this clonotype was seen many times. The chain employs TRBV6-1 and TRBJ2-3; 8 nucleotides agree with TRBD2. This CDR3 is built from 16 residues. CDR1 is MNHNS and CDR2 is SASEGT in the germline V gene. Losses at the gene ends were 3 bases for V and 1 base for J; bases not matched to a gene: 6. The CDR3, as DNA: TGTGCCAGCAGTGAGCTGAAAGCGGGAGGCACAGATACGCAGTATTTT. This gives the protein CASSELKAGGTDTQYF.

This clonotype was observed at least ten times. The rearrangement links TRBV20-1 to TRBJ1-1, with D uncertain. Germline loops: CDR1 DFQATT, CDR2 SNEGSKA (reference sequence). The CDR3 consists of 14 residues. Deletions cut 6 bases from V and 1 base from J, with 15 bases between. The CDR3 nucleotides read TGCAGTGCCCCCCGGATATCAGGGAACACTGAAGCTTTCTTT. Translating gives CSAPRISGNTEAFF.

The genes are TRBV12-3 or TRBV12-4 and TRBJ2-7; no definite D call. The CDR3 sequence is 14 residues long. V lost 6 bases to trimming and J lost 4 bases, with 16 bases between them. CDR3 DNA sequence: TGTGCCAGCAGCCTCGTAGCAGAACAATACGAGCAGTACTTC. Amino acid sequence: CASSLVAEQYEQYF.

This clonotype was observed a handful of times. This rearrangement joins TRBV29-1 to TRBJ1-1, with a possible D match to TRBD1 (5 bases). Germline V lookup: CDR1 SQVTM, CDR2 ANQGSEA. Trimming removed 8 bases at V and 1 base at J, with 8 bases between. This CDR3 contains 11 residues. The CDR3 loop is CSFGTNTEAFF. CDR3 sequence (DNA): TGCAGCTTCGGGACGAACACTGAAGCTTTCTTT.